A single sample is the source of the 14 T cell receptor beta chains below, sequenced in a study of blood T cell repertoires in COVID-19. Clones were read by immunoSEQ multiplex PCR, and TCRdb kept only the in-frame ones, dropping some. The sample holds 260,000 or so clones, around four fifths seen once. What was sequenced was PBMCs or T cells enriched from blood (not recorded which). These receptors were taken from a woman aged 40 to 55 who had been exposed to COVID-19.

Only a few counts were recorded for this clone. This sequence joins TRBV12-5 and TRBJ1-3; TRBD1 aligns across 8 bases. Looked up from germline, CDR1 is LGHNT and CDR2 is FRNRAP. V dropped 3 bases and J dropped 0; count of bases not matched to a gene: 13. This CDR3 comprises 19 residues. The CDR3 reads CASGLSRGGQGPSGNTIYF. CDR3 in DNA: TGTGCTAGTGGTTTATCAAGGGGCGGACAGGGTCCCTCTGGAAACACCATATATTTT.

J is TRBJ2-3 and V is TRBV27, with D possibly matching TRBD1 (6 bases). The germline gives CDR1 MNHEY, CDR2 SMNVEV (reference sequence). V gave up 7 bases and J gave up 0 bases, with 11 bases separating them. The CDR3 length is 14 residues. The CDR3 DNA sequence: TGTGCCAGCAAAAGACAGGCTAGCACAGATACGCAGTATTTT. It encodes CASKRQASTDTQYF.

This chain links TRBV3-1 (or the pseudogene TRBV3-2) with TRBJ1-1; D ambiguous. Trimming removed 4 bases from V and 10 bases from J, with 10 bases in between. Germline CDR1 is LGHDT and CDR2 is YNNKEL (reference sequence). The CDR3 length is 11 residues. This CDR3 is CASSPGRGAFF. The CDR3 coding sequence is TGTGCCAGCAGCCCCGGGAGAGGAGCTTTCTTT.

J is TRBJ2-7 and V is TRBV18; the D is unclear. The CDR3 consists of 15 residues. V was trimmed by 2 bases and J by 6 bases, leaving 17 bases between them. Germline CDR1 and CDR2: KGHSH and LQKENI. The chain's CDR3 is CASSPSSRTSPEQYF. DNA for the CDR3: TGTGCCAGCTCACCAAGTTCCAGAACGTCTCCCGAGCAGTACTTC.

This rearrangement joins TRBV7-2 to TRBJ2-7; TRBD2 agrees at 7 bases. The V and J ends lost 5 bases and 9 bases, in that order; junction bases with no gene match: 19. Germline CDR1 reads SGHTA; CDR2 reads FQGNSA. This CDR3 spans 16 amino acids. This chain's CDR3 is CASSPPGVSGSSGQYF. CDR3 bases: TGTGCCAGCAGCCCGCCTGGGGTTAGCGGGTCTTCTGGGCAGTACTTC.

The chain carries TRBV4-1 and TRBJ1-1; 11 bases agree with TRBD1. The CDR3 loop spans 16 amino acids. Germline assignment: CDR1 MGHRA and CDR2 YSYEKL. The ends lost 5 bases at V and 0 bases at J; junction bases unmatched: 5. This CDR3 is CASSTWTGGLNTEAFF. The CDR3 DNA follows: TGCGCCAGCAGCACCTGGACAGGGGGCTTGAACACTGAAGCTTTCTTT.

The rearrangement uses TRBV4-1 and TRBJ2-7, with unresolved D. Deletions cut 0 bases from V and 2 bases from J, with 11 bases between. Germline V gives CDR1 MGHRA, CDR2 YSYEKL. This CDR3 comprises 15 residues. This CDR3 reads CASSQEYRPTYEQYF. The CDR3 nucleotides are TGCGCCAGCAGCCAAGAATACAGACCCACCTACGAGCAGTACTTC.

This clone was picked up a small number of times. The chain links TRBV7-9 to TRBJ1-2, with 7 bases lining up with TRBD1. CDR3 length equals 15 residues. The V gene end was trimmed by 1 base and the J gene end by 3 bases; junction bases not matched to a gene: 5. The V gene's germline CDR1 is SEHNR and CDR2 FQNEAQ (reference sequence). In nucleotides, the CDR3 is TGTGCCAGCAGCTTAGATCGGCAGGGGGACTATGGCTACACCTTC. It yields the protein CASSLDRQGDYGYTF.

This clone has more than one count but fewer than ten. The rearrangement joins TRBV29-1 to TRBJ1-2, with D unclear. V was clipped by 3 bases and J by 8 bases, with 13 bases between them. The CDR3 runs 12 residues. Germline V gene sequence: CDR1 SQVTM, CDR2 ANQGSEA. The CDR3 DNA is TGCAGCGTTGACAGGTCGTCATGGGGCTACACCTTC. Translation gives CSVDRSSWGYTF.

In this sample, this clone turned up once. The chain recombines TRBV7-9 with TRBJ2-7; D may be TRBD1 (6 bases). This CDR3 region has 14 residues. The V end lost 5 bases, the J end lost 2 bases, and 13 bases lay between the germline ends. The V gene's germline CDR1 is SEHNR and CDR2 FQNEAQ (reference sequence). CDR3 DNA: TGTGCCAGCAGCCTACAGGGTGAGACCTACGAGCAGTACTTC. Encoded protein: CASSLQGETYEQYF.

The CDR3 reads CASTSNPGGTEAFF. CDR3 DNA sequence: TGTGCCAGCACCTCGAACCCGGGGGGTACTGAAGCTTTCTTT. V gene TRBV6-5 combines with J gene TRBJ1-1; a possible D gene is TRBD1 (5 bases). This CDR3 spans 14 amino acids. Germline V gives CDR1 MNHEY, CDR2 SVGAGI. V gave up 7 bases and J gave up 5 bases, with 17 bases separating them.

The chain is built from TRBV3-1 (or the pseudogene TRBV3-2) and TRBJ2-1; TRBD1 might be the D (6 bases). The CDR3 totals 11 residues. Trimming pared 5 bases from V and 8 bases from J, leaving 7 bases between. CDR1 LGHDT and CDR2 YNNKEL come from the germline V gene (reference sequence). CDR3 coding DNA: TGTGCCAGCAGCGCAGGGGATGAGCAGTTCTTC. It codes for CASSAGDEQFF.

This clone appeared many times. The gene calls are TRBV4-2 and TRBJ2-7; D may be TRBD1 (5 bases). Germline CDR1 LGHNA, CDR2 YNFKEQ. The CDR3 runs to 13 residues. Trimming shortened V by 0 bases and J by 6 bases, and 9 bases separated the two germline ends. CDR3 residues: CASSQDRAGEQYF. DNA of the CDR3: TGTGCCAGCAGCCAAGACAGGGCTGGCGAGCAGTACTTC.

Regarding this clone: One end of the junction varies from germline; a read error may be responsible. This chain connects TRBV28 to TRBJ2-3; maybe TRBD1 (6 bases). Per germline, CDR1 MDHEN and CDR2 SYDVKM. The CDR3 length is 11 residues. The CDR3 nucleotides read TGTGCCAGCAGTAGGACAGATGCGCAGTATTTT. This translates into CASSRTDAQYF. Complete variable domain (other parts from reference TRBV28 and TRBJ2-3): DVKVTQSSRYLVKRTGEKVFLECVQDMDHENMFWYRQDPGLGLRLIYFSYDVKMKEKGDIPEGYSVSREKKERFSLILESASTNQTSMYLCASSRTDAQYFGPGTRLTVL.